The rows below give T cell receptor beta chains drawn from one sample of a study of blood T cell repertoires in COVID-19. Only in-frame clones appear in the TCRdb table, and some are missing; sequencing was by immunoSEQ multiplex PCR. Among 27,000 or so clones listed, approximately 88% were seen once. Sequencing used peripheral blood. The receptors derive from a woman in her forties or fifties with active COVID-19. Each CDR3 is given with its conserved first and last residue. A D gene is named only where the DNA matches it firmly. Clone size appears in some rows only: once, few, many, or a class for an expanded clone.

v_gene,j_gene,abundance,d_gene,CDR3aa,CDR3nt
TRBV21-1,TRBJ2-7,.,.,CASSAVRYGRDEQYF,TGTGCCAGCAGCGCGGTGCGGTACGGGCGGGACGAGCAGTACTTC
TRBV4-1,TRBJ2-3,.,TRBD1,CASSRLDREVQYF,TGCGCCAGCAGCCGGCTGGACAGGGAGGTGCAGTATTTT
TRBV19,TRBJ2-6,.,.,CASSVEGPGANVLTF,TGTGCCAGTAGTGTCGAGGGCCCTGGGGCCAACGTCCTGACTTTC
TRBV6-5,TRBJ1-2,.,.,CASSYRDRRSMGYTF,TGTGCCAGCAGTTACCGTGACAGGCGGAGTATGGGCTACACCTTC
TRBV7-9,TRBJ2-7,few,TRBD2,CASGLAEMYEQYF,TGTGCCAGCGGACTAGCGGAGATGTACGAGCAGTACTTC
TRBV28,TRBJ1-1,.,TRBD1,CASSKQGGSNTEAFF,TGTGCCAGCAGTAAGCAGGGGGGTTCAAACACTGAAGCTTTCTTT
TRBV7-3,TRBJ2-1,few,TRBD2,CASSTGTSTNNEQFF,TGTGCCAGCAGCACCGGGACTAGCACAAACAATGAGCAGTTCTTC
TRBV7-9,TRBJ1-1,.,.,CASSPAAGDTEAFF,TGTGCCAGCAGCCCCGCCGCCGGGGACACTGAAGCTTTCTTT
TRBV6-1,TRBJ2-1,.,TRBD1,CASSEARNRGTYNEQFF,TGTGCCAGCAGTGAAGCGCGGAACAGGGGAACCTACAATGAGCAGTTCTTC
TRBV5-1,TRBJ2-7,.,.,CASSLGGTSYEQYF,TGCGCCAGCAGCTTGGGGGGGACATCCTACGAGCAGTACTTC
TRBV5-6,TRBJ2-3,.,TRBD2,CASSHSGSGDTQYF,TGTGCCAGCAGCCATAGCGGGAGTGGGGATACGCAGTATTTT
TRBV6-6,TRBJ2-1,.,.,CASSSTGSSYNEQFF,TGTGCCAGCAGTTCGACTGGAAGCTCCTACAATGAGCAGTTCTTC
TRBV7-3,TRBJ2-7,few,TRBD1,CASSLGQGADEQYF,TGTGCCAGCAGCTTAGGGCAGGGGGCCGACGAGCAGTACTTC
TRBV11-2,TRBJ1-1,.,TRBD1,CASSLGGQGNTEAFF,TGTGCCAGCAGCTTAGGGGGACAGGGGAACACTGAAGCTTTCTTT
TRBV11-2,TRBJ2-5,.,TRBD2,CASTEPTSGRETQYF,TGTGCCAGCACCGAGCCTACTAGCGGGAGAGAGACCCAGTACTTC
TRBV19,TRBJ2-7,.,TRBD2,CASSTLAGGPYEQYF,TGTGCCAGTAGTACCTTAGCGGGAGGCCCATACGAGCAGTACTTC
TRBV27,TRBJ1-1,.,.,CASSLETNTEAFF,TGTGCCAGCAGTTTGGAGACGAACACTGAAGCTTTCTTT
TRBV7-9,TRBJ2-3,.,TRBD2,CASSPGTSGRFADTQYF,TGTGCCAGCAGCCCCGGGACTAGCGGGAGGTTCGCAGATACGCAGTATTTT
TRBV18,TRBJ2-7,.,.,CASAQTSGTSYEQYF,TGTGCCTCGGCCCAAACGTCGGGAACCTCCTACGAGCAGTACTTC
TRBV7-3,TRBJ2-2,few,TRBD1,CASSLYGTANTGELFF,TGTGCCAGCAGCTTATACGGGACAGCTAACACCGGGGAGCTGTTTTTT
TRBV28,TRBJ1-4,.,.,CASKQYNEKLFF,TGTGCCAGCAAACAGTATAATGAAAAACTGTTTTTT
TRBV24-1,TRBJ1-4,.,TRBD1,CATSDTGTGGEKLFF,TGTGCCACCAGTGATACCGGGACAGGGGGTGAAAAACTGTTTTTT
TRBV5-1,TRBJ1-2,.,.,CASSLSRGSGLGGYTF,TGCGCCAGCAGCTTGAGCAGGGGATCCGGTTTGGGTGGCTACACCTTC
TRBV5-1,TRBJ2-7,.,TRBD1,CASSKMDRGAYEQYF,TGCGCCAGCAGCAAAATGGACAGGGGAGCCTACGAGCAGTACTTC
TRBV28,TRBJ1-4,.,TRBD1,CASASTGGLFMLFF,TGTGCCAGCGCCTCAACAGGGGGCCTCTTTATGCTGTTTTTT
TRBV11-2,TRBJ2-1,.,.,CASSLTGNEQFF,TGTGCCAGCAGCTTGACGGGCAATGAGCAGTTCTTC
TRBV7-2,TRBJ2-3,.,.,CASSPGLQSGNTDTQYF,TGTGCCAGCAGCCCAGGACTACAGAGTGGGAACACAGATACGCAGTATTTT
TRBV11-2,TRBJ2-1,.,TRBD2,CASSLGLVPAYNEQFF,TGTGCCAGCAGCTTGGGACTAGTGCCTGCCTACAATGAGCAGTTCTTC
TRBV2,TRBJ1-5,.,.,CATTSGNSNQPQHF,TGTGCCACCACATCCGGGAATAGCAATCAGCCCCAGCATTTT
TRBV7-8,TRBJ1-1,.,.,CASSTQGSEAFF,TGTGCCAGCAGCACACAGGGTTCTGAAGCTTTCTTT
TRBV28,TRBJ1-3,.,.,CATQKQGGNTIYF,TGTGCCACGCAAAAACAGGGTGGAAACACCATATATTTT
TRBV18,TRBJ2-1,once,TRBD2,CASSYLAGGYNEQFF,TGTGCCAGCTCCTATCTAGCGGGGGGATACAATGAGCAGTTCTTC
TRBV7-9,TRBJ1-1,.,TRBD1,CASSSHRGRGPDTEAFF,TGTGCCAGCAGCTCACACAGGGGGCGCGGGCCTGACACTGAAGCTTTCTTT
TRBV5-1,TRBJ1-1,once,.,CASSLLGQGNTEAFF,TGCGCCAGCAGCTTGTTAGGTCAGGGAAACACTGAAGCTTTCTTT
TRBV9,TRBJ1-2,.,.,CASSVEGVTYGYTF,TGTGCCAGCAGCGTAGAAGGGGTTACCTATGGCTACACCTTC
TRBV29-1,TRBJ2-7,once,.,CSVEVPSGQYEQYF,TGCAGCGTTGAAGTCCCTAGCGGACAGTACGAGCAGTACTTC
TRBV5-1,TRBJ1-3,few,.,CASSLTGPGNTIYF,TGCGCCAGCAGCTTGACAGGACCTGGAAACACCATATATTTT
TRBV28,TRBJ1-1,once,.,CASSFILNTEAFF,TGTGCCAGCAGTTTCATTTTGAACACTGAAGCTTTCTTT
TRBV6-5,TRBJ2-2,.,.,CASSSRLANTGELFF,TGTGCCAGCAGTTCGAGGCTTGCGAACACCGGGGAGCTGTTTTTT
TRBV19,TRBJ2-7,.,TRBD1,CASSLGQGTTYEQYF,TGTGCCAGTAGTTTGGGACAGGGGACCACCTACGAGCAGTACTTC
TRBV7-8,TRBJ2-7,.,.,CASSTSDRTYEQYF,TGTGCCAGCAGCACCTCGGACAGAACCTACGAGCAGTACTTC
TRBV27,TRBJ2-7,.,TRBD2,CASSLSSGKYEQYF,TGTGCCAGCAGTTTAAGTAGCGGGAAGTACGAGCAGTACTTC
TRBV5-8,TRBJ2-7,.,.,CASSPRVSEMFYEQYF,TGTGCCAGCAGCCCGAGGGTTTCGGAAATGTTCTACGAGCAGTACTTC
TRBV5-1,TRBJ2-3,.,.,CASSLEAESRTDTQYF,TGCGCCAGCAGCTTGGAGGCGGAGTCGCGCACAGATACGCAGTATTTT
TRBV6-6,TRBJ2-5,.,.,CASSYSLQTSATQYF,TGTGCCAGCAGTTACTCTTTACAGACCTCCGCGACCCAGTACTTC
TRBV5-1,TRBJ1-5,.,.,CASSLSGQDQPQHF,TGCGCCAGCAGCTTAAGCGGGCAGGATCAGCCCCAGCATTTT
TRBV18,TRBJ2-2,.,TRBD1,CASSPRDRFSAGCHGELFF,TGTGCCAGCTCCCCCCGGGACAGGTTTTCCGCCGGCTGTCACGGGGAGCTGTTTTTT
TRBV19,TRBJ2-5,.,TRBD1,CASSQDRVAGETQYF,TGTGCCAGTAGCCAGGACAGGGTCGCGGGAGAGACCCAGTACTTC
TRBV7-9,TRBJ2-3,.,TRBD2,CASSLDLAGSTDTQYF,TGTGCCAGCAGCTTAGATCTAGCGGGCAGTACAGATACGCAGTATTTT
TRBV2,TRBJ2-1,.,.,CASSERQVFYNEQFF,TGTGCCAGCAGTGAAAGACAGGTATTCTACAATGAGCAGTTCTTC
TRBV5-1,TRBJ2-5,once,TRBD2,CASSLGTSSKETQYF,TGCGCCAGCAGCTTGGGGACTAGCAGTAAAGAGACCCAGTACTTC
TRBV9,TRBJ1-4,.,.,CASSVGAGFFEKLFF,TGTGCCAGCAGCGTAGGGGCAGGGTTTTTCGAAAAACTGTTTTTT
TRBV7-8,TRBJ2-2,.,.,CASSQAGGATGELFF,TGTGCCAGCAGCCAGGCCGGAGGGGCCACCGGGGAGCTGTTTTTT
TRBV19,TRBJ2-6,.,.,CASSIGRVGANVLTF,TGTGCCAGTAGTATTGGTCGGGTCGGGGCCAACGTCCTGACTTTC
TRBV5-1,TRBJ2-4,once,TRBD2,CASSQGLAGVGIAKNIQYF,TGCGCCAGCAGCCAGGGACTAGCGGGAGTTGGGATAGCCAAAAACATTCAGTACTTC
TRBV27,TRBJ2-2,.,.,CASTARRGKNTGELFF,TGTGCCAGCACCGCCCGTCGCGGGAAGAACACCGGGGAGCTGTTTTTT
TRBV10-3,TRBJ2-3,once,.,CAISENPGITSTDTQYF,TGTGCCATCAGTGAGAATCCGGGGATCACCTCCACAGATACGCAGTATTTT
TRBV3-1/TRBV3-2,TRBJ1-1,.,.,CASSQGSGSAFF,TGTGCCAGCAGCCAAGGTTCTGGGAGCGCTTTCTTT
TRBV29-1,TRBJ2-7,.,.,CSVELSSYEQYF,TGCAGCGTTGAACTGAGCTCCTACGAGCAGTACTTC
TRBV15,TRBJ2-1,once,TRBD1,CATSNTGQGFYEQFF,TGTGCCACCAGCAACACGGGACAGGGATTCTATGAGCAGTTCTTC